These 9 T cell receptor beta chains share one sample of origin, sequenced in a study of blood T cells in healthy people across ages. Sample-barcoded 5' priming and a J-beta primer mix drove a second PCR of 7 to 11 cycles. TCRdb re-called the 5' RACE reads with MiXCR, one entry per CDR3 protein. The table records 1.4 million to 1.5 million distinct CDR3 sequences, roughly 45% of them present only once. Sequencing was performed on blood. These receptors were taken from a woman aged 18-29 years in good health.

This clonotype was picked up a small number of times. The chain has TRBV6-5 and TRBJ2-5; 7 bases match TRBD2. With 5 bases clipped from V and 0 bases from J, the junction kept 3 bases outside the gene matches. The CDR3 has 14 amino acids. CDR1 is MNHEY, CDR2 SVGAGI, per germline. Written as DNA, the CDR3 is TGTGCCAGCAGTATTGGGACTAACCAAGAGACCCAGTACTTC. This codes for CASSIGTNQETQYF.

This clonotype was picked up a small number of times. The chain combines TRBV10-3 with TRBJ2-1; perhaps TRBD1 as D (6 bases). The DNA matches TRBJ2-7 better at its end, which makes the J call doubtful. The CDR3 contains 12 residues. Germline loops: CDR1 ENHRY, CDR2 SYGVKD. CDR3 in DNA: TGTGCCCAAAGGACAGACTACAATGAGCAGTACTTC. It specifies CAQRTDYNEQYF.

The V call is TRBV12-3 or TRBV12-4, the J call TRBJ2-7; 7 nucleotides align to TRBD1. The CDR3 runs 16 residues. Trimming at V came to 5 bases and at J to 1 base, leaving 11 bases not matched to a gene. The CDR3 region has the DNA TGTGCCAGCAGTCTACAAGGACAGGCCCGTTCCTACGAGCAGTACTTC. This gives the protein CASSLQGQARSYEQYF.

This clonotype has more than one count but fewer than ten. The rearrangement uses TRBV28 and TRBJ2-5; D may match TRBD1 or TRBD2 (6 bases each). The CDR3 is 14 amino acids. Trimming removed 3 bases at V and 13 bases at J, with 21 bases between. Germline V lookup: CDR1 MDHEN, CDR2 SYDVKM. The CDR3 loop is CASSFQWGAAGWYF. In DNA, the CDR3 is TGTGCCAGCAGTTTCCAATGGGGGGCTGCGGGGTGGTACTTC.

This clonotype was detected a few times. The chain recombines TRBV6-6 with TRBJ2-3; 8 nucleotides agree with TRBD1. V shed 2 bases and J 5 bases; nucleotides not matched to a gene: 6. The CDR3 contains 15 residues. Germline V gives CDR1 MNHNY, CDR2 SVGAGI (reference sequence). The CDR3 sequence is CASSYRRTGLDTQYF. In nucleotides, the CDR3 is TGTGCCAGCAGTTACAGGAGGACAGGGTTAGATACGCAGTATTTT.

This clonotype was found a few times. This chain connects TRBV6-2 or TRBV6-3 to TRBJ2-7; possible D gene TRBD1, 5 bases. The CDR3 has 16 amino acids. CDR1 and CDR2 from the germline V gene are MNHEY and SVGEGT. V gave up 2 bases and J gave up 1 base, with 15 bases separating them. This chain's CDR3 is CASSYPSHKGSYEQYF. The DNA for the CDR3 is TGTGCCAGCAGTTACCCTAGTCATAAGGGGTCCTACGAGCAGTACTTC.

CDR3 sequence reads: CASSFRSGELFF. CDR3 nucleotides: TGCGCCAGCAGCTTTCGGTCCGGGGAGCTGTTTTTT. The chain couples TRBV5-1 to TRBJ2-2, with D unresolved. Trimming pared 2 bases from V and 6 bases from J, leaving 5 bases between. Germline loops: CDR1 SGHRS, CDR2 YFSETQ. The CDR3 spans 12 residues.

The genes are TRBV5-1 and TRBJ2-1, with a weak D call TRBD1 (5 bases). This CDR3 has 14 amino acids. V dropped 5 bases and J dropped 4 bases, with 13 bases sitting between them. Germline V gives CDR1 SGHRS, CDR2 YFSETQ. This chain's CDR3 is CASSFGTGYNEQFF. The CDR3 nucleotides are TGCGCCAGCAGTTTCGGCACAGGTTACAATGAGCAGTTCTTC. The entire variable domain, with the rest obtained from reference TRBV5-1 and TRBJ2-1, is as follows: KAGVTQTPRYLIKTRGQQVTLSCSPISGHRSVSWYQQTPGQGLQFLFEYFSETQRNKGNFPGRFSGRQFSNSRSEMNVSTLELGDSALYLCASSFGTGYNEQFFGPGTRLTVL.

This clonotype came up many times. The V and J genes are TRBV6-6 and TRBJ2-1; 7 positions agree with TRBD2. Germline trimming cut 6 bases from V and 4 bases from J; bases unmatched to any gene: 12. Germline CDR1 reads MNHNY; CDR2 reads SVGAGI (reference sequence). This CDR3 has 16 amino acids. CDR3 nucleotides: TGTGCCAGCAGCTTGTATAGCGGGCCCCCTTACAATGAGCAGTTCTTC. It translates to CASSLYSGPPYNEQFF.